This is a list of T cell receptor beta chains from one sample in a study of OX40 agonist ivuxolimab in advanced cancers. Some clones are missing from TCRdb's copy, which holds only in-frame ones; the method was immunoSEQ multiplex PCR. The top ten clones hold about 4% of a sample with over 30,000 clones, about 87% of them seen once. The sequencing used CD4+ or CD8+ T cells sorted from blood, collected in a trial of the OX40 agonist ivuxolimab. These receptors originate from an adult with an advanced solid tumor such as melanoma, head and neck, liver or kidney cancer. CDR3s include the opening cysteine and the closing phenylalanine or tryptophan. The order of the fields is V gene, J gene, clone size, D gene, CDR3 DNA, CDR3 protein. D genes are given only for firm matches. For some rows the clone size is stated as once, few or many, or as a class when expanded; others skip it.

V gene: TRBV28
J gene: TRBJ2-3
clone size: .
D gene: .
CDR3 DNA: TGTGCCAGCAGTTTTGGTAGCCGTTTTTCTTCAGATACGCAGTATTTT
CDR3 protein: CASSFGSRFSSDTQYF

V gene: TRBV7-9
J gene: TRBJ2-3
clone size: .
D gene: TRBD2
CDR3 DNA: TGTGCCAGCAGCTTAGCCGCGGGAGTCACAGATACGCAGTATTTT
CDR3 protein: CASSLAAGVTDTQYF

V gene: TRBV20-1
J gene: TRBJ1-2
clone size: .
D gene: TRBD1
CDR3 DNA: TGCAGTGCTAACAGGGGGGGAGGCTACACCTTC
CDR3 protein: CSANRGGGYTF

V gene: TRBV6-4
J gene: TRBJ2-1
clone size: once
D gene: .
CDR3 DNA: TGTGCCAGCAGTGACCGGACGCATGAGCAGTTCTTC
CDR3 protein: CASSDRTHEQFF

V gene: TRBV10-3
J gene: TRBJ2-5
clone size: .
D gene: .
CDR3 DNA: TGTGCCATCAGTGATCAGGGAGAAGAGACCCAGTACTTC
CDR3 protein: CAISDQGEETQYF

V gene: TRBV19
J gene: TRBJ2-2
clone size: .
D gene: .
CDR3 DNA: TGTGCCAGTACGAATGGGGCTTCGGGCACCGGGGAGCTGTTTTTT
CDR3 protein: CASTNGASGTGELFF

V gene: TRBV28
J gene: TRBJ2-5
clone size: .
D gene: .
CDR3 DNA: TGTGCCAGCAGCGAACTGAGGGAGACCCAGTACTTC
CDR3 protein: CASSELRETQYF

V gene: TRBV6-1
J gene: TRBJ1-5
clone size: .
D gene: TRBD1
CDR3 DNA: TGTGCCAGCAGTGACCGACAGGGGCCTCAGCCCCAGCATTTT
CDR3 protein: CASSDRQGPQPQHF

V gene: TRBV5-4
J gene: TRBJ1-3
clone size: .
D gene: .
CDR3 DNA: TGTGCCAGCAGCTACCCCGGCGAGGACACTCATTCTCTGGGAAACACCATATATTTT
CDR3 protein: CASSYPGEDTHSLGNTIYF

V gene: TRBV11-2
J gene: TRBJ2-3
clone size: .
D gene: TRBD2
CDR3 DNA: TGTGCCAGCAGCTCCTTTAGCGGGGGGGTAGCAGATACGCAGTATTTT
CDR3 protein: CASSSFSGGVADTQYF

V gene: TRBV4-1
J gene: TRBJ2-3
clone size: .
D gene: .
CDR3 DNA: TGCGCCAGCAGCCAAGTATTTCTGACTCCAGATACGCAGTATTTT
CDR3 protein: CASSQVFLTPDTQYF

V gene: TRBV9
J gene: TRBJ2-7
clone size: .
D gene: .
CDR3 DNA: TGTGCCAGCAGCGTAGGACCAGGACCCTACGAGCAGTACTTC
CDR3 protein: CASSVGPGPYEQYF

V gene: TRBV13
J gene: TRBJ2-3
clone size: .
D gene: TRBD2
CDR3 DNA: TGTGCCAGCAGCCCGCTGACTAGCGGATCCACAGATACGCAGTATTTT
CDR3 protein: CASSPLTSGSTDTQYF

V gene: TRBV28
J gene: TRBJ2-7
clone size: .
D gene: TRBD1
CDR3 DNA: TGTGCCAACAGTTTGCGGGACAGGTTAACCTACGAGCAGTACTTC
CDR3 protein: CANSLRDRLTYEQYF

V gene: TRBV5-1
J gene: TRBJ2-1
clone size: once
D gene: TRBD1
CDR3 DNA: TGCGCCAGCAGCTTACGGGACAGGGATATCCATGAGCAGTTCTTC
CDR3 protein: CASSLRDRDIHEQFF

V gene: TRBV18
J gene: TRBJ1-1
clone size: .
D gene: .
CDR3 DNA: TGTGCCAGCACACCACTTCCCCGAGGTGGCGGGAACACTGAAGCTTTCTTT
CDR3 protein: CASTPLPRGGGNTEAFF

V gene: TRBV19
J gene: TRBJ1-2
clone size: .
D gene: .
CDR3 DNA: TGTGCCAGTAGTATGACCGTGTATGGCTACACCTTC
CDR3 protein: CASSMTVYGYTF

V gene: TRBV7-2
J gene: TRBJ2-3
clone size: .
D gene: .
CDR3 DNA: TGTGCCAGCAGCTATCCGAGGAGGGGGGAAGGTGCAAATACGCAGTATTTT
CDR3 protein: CASSYPRRGEGANTQYF

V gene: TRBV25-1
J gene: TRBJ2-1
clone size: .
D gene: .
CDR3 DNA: TGTGCCAGCAGGAAGGGGGGGACTCTCAATGAGCAGTTCTTC
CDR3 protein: CASRKGGTLNEQFF

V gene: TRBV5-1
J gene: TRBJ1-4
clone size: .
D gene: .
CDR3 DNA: TGCGCCAGCAGCTCTGGCACACGTGGAGAAAAACTGTTTTTT
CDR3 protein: CASSSGTRGEKLFF

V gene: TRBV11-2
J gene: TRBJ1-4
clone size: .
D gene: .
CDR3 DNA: TGTGCCAGCAGTTATCCCGGTGGGGAAAAACTGTTTTTT
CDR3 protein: CASSYPGGEKLFF

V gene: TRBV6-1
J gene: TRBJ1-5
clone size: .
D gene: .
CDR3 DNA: TGTGCCAGCCGCCACGGGGGCTTTAGTCAGCCCCAGCATTTT
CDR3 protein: CASRHGGFSQPQHF

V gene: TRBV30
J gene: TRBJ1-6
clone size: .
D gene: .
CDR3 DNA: TGTGCCTGGAGTGTTCCCTCAAGCTCCTATAATTCACCCCTCCACTTT
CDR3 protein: CAWSVPSSSYNSPLHF

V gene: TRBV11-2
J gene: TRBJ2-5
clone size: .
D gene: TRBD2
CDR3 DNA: TGTGCCAGCAGCTTAGTTGGGCGGGGGGGCGGTGAGACCCAGTACTTC
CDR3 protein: CASSLVGRGGGETQYF

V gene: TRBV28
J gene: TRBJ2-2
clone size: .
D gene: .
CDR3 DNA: TGTGCCAGCAGTCCCGGAAACAGGGTCCCCGGGGAGCTGTTTTTT
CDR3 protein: CASSPGNRVPGELFF

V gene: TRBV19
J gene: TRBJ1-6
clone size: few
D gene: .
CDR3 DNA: TGTGCCAGTATTAGGACCCTCACTTCACCCCTCCACTTT
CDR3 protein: CASIRTLTSPLHF

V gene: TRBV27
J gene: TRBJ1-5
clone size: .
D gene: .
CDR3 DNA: TGTGCCAGCAGACTCGGACCTCTCCGTCATCAGCCCCAGCATTTT
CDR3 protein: CASRLGPLRHQPQHF

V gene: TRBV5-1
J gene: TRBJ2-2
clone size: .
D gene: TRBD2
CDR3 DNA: TGCGCCAGCAGCCCCCAGGTTGGGGGGGTTACAGCGAACACCGGGGAGCTGTTTTTT
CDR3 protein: CASSPQVGGVTANTGELFF

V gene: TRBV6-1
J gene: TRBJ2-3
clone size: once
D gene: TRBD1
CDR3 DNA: TGTGCCAGCAGTCAGGGACAGGGAAGCGTGTATACGCAGTATTTT
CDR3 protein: CASSQGQGSVYTQYF

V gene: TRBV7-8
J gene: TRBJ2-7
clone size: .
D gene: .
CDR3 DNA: TGTGCCAGCAGCTCTAGAGCGCCCTACGAGCAGTACTTC
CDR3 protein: CASSSRAPYEQYF

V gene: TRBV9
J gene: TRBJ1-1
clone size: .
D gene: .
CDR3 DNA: TGTGCCAGCAGCGGGGACGCGAACACTGAAGCTTTCTTT
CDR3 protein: CASSGDANTEAFF

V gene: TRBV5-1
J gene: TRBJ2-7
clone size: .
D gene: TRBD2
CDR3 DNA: TGCGCCAGCAGCTTGGCTCCTAGCGGGAGTGAATCCTACGAGCAGTACTTC
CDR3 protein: CASSLAPSGSESYEQYF

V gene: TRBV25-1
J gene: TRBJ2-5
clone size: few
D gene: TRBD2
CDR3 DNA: TGTGCCAGCAGTTTGACGCGAGCGGGGGCACAGGAGACCCAGTACTTC
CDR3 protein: CASSLTRAGAQETQYF

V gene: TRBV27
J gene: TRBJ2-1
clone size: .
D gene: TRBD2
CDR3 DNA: TGTGCCAGCAGTCCCCTAGCGGGGGGCCCGGGGGATGAGCAGTTCTTC
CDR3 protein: CASSPLAGGPGDEQFF

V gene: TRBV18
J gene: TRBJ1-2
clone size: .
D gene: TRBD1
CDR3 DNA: TGTGCCAGCTCACTCCCGACAGGGCTCGGCTACACCTTC
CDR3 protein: CASSLPTGLGYTF

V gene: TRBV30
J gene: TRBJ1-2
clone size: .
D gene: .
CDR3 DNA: TGTGCCTGGAGTGTAAACAGGAACTATGGCTACACCTTC
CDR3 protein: CAWSVNRNYGYTF

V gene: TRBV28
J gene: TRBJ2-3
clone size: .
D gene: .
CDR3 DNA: TGTGCCAGCAGTCGTGGGCGGGGCTCGAGTTATACGCAGTATTTT
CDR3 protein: CASSRGRGSSYTQYF

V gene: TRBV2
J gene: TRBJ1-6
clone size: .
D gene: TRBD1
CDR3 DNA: TGTGCCAGCAGTAGGGACAGGGGTGGTTCACCCCTCCACTTT
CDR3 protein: CASSRDRGGSPLHF

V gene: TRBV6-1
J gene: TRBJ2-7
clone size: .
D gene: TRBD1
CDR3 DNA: TGTGCCAGCAGTGAACGCCGGGACAGTGCCTCCTACGAGCAGTACTTC
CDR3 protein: CASSERRDSASYEQYF

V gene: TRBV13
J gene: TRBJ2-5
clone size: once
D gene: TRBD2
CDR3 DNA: TGTGCCAGCACGGGACTAGCGGGGGGAAAAGGCCAAGAGACCCAGTACTTC
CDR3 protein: CASTGLAGGKGQETQYF

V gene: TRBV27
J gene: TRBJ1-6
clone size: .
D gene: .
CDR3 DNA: TGTGCCAGCAGTTACTTGGGGGCTGGTAATTCACCCCTCCACTTT
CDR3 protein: CASSYLGAGNSPLHF

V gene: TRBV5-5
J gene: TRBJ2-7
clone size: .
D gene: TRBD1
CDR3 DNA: TGTGCCAGCAGGAGGGGACAGGACTACGAGCAGTACTTC
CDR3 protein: CASRRGQDYEQYF

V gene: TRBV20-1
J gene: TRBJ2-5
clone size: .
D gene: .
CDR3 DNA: TGCAGTGCGGAACGTTCGGAGACCCAGTACTTC
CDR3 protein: CSAERSETQYF

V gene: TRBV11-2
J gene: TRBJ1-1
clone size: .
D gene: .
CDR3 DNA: TGTGCCAGCAGCTTAACAGGCACCTCGAACACTGAAGCTTTCTTT
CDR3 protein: CASSLTGTSNTEAFF

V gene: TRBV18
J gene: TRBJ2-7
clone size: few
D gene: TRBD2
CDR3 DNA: TGTGCCAGCTCACCACTGAAAGCTAGCGGGACAACCTACGAGCAGTACTTC
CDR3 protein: CASSPLKASGTTYEQYF

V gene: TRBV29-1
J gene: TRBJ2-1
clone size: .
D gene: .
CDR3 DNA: TGCAGCGTTGAACGGGGGCTAAATGAGCAGTTCTTC
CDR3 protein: CSVERGLNEQFF

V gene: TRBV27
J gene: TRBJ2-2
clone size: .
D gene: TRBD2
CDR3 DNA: TGTGCCAGTTTGGCTAGCGGGAGAACCGGGGAGCTGTTTTTT
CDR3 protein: CASLASGRTGELFF

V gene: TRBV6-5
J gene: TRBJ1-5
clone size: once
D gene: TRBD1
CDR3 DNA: TGTGCCAGCAGCGGAGGGGGCAAGGGAAATCAGCCCCAGCATTTT
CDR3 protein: CASSGGGKGNQPQHF

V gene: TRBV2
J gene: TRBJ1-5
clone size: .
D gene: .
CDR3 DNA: TGTGCCAGCAGTGGGGGAGGCAATCAGCCCCAGCATTTT
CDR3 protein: CASSGGGNQPQHF

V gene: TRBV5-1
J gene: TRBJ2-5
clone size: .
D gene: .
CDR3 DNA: TGCGCCAGCAGCACCAATGCAGGGACCCAGTACTTC
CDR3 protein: CASSTNAGTQYF

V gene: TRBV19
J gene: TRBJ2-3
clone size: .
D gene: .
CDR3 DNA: TGTGCCAGTTCGGCCCGCGGAGCAGATACGCAGTATTTT
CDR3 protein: CASSARGADTQYF

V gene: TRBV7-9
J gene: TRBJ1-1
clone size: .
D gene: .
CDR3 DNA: TGTGCCAGCAGCCTAGGAGGACGGGACAACACTGAAGCTTTCTTT
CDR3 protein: CASSLGGRDNTEAFF

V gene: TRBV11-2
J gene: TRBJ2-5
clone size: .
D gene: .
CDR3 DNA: TGTGCCAGCAGCTTAGGACGAGGGGAGACCCAGTACTTC
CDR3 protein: CASSLGRGETQYF

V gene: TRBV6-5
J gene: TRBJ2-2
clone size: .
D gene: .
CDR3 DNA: TGTGCCAGCAGTTACTACGGACCTACGAACACCGGGGAGCTGTTTTTT
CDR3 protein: CASSYYGPTNTGELFF

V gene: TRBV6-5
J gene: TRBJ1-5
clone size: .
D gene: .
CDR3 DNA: TGTGCCAGCTCGGGACAAAAAAATCAGCCCCAGCATTTT
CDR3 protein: CASSGQKNQPQHF

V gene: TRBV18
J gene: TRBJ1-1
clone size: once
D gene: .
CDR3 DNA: TGTGCCAGCTCACCGGGTTGGGTGATGAACACTGAAGCTTTCTTT
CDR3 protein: CASSPGWVMNTEAFF

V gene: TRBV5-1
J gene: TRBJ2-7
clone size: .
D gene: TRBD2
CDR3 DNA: TGCGCCAGCAGCCTGACTAGCGGGGGAACCTACGAGCAGTACTTC
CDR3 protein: CASSLTSGGTYEQYF

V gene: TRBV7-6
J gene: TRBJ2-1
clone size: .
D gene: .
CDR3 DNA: TGTGCCGGCAGCTTATGGGGCAGTGAGCAGTTCTTC
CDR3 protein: CAGSLWGSEQFF

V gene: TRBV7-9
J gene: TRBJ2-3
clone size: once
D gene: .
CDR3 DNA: TGTGCCAGCAGCTTAGACAGGGTGGCGACAGATACGCAGTATTTT
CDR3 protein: CASSLDRVATDTQYF

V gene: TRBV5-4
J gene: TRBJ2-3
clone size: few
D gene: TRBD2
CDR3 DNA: TGTGCCAGCAGCTCGGGAGGTAGCACAGATACGCAGTATTTT
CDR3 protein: CASSSGGSTDTQYF